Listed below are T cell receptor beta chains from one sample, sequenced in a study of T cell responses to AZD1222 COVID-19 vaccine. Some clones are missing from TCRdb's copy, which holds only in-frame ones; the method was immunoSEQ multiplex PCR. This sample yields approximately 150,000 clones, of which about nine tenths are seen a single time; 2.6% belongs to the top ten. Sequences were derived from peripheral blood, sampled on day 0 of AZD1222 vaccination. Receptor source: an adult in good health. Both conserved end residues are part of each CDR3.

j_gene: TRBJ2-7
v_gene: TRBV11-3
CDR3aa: CASSASSGSSYEQYF

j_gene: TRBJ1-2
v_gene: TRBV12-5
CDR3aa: CASGLEAGIGGYTF

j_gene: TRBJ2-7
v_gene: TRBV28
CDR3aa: CASSLGRAYEQYF

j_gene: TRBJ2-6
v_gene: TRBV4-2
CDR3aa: CASSQPTGGVFSGANVLTF

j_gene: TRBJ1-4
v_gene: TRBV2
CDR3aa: CASGGTLGTNEKLFF

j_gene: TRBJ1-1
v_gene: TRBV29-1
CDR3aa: CSVGTPNTEAFF

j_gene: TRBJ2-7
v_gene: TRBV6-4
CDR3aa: CASSDRYEQYF

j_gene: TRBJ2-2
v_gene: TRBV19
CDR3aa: CASSPGLAGVAGELFF

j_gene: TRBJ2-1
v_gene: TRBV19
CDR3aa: CASTRDREDNEQFF

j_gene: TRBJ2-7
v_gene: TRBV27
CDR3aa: CASSPQTVGYEQYF

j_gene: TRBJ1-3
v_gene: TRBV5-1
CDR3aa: CASSLDWSARSGNTIYF

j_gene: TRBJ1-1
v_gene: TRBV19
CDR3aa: CASSPRGTGGTEAFF

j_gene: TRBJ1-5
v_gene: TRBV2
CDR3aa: CASSDRSGQPQHF

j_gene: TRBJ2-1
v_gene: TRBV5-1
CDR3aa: CASSRTSGGGNEQFF

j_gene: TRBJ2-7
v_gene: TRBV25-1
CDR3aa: CASSHGYRSAYEQYF

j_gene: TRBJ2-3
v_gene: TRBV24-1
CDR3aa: CATSEGGRQGTDTQYF

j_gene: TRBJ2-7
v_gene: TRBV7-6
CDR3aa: CASSLGAGSWDEQYF

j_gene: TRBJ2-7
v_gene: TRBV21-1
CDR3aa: CASSTGSGSHEQYF

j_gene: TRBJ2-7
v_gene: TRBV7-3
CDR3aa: CASSLTGLTEQYF

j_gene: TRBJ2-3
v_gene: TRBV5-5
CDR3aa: CASSLALVDTDTQYF

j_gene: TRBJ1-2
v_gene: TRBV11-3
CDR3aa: CASSLDRLGSDARGNYGYTF

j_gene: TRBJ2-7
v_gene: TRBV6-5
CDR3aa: CASRPRDTSYEQYF

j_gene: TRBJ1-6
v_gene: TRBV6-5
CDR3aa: CASQVDRENPLHF

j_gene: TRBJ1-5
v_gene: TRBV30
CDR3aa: CAWSVRGGGQPQHF

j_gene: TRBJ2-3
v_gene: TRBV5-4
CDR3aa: CASSLGLGQGAGDTQYF

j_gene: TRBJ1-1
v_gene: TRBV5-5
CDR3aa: CASSLRDRGPRTEAFF

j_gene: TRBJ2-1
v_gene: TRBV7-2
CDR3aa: CASSLTSGVYNEQFF

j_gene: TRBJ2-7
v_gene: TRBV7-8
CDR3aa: CASSLGLIPEGSYEQYF